This entry lists 21 T cell receptor beta chains sequenced from one sample in a study of T-cell memory formation after mild COVID-19. TCRdb analysed the 5' RACE reads with MiXCR anew, one entry per CDR3 protein. Of roughly 150,000 distinct CDR3 sequences in the sample, roughly 15% were seen once. The sample was PBMCs or a T cell subset sorted from them (not recorded which). These receptors came from an adult woman who had mild COVID-19 (a few samples of this study predate the infection). Cell type and time point are not known.

In its sample, this clonotype was seen a few times. This chain links TRBV11-2 with TRBJ2-7; perhaps TRBD1 as D (6 bases). From germline, CDR1 is SGHAT and CDR2 FQNNGV. The germline V and J ends were trimmed by 5 bases and 0 bases, with 26 bases remaining between them. The CDR3 runs to 19 residues. CDR3 nucleotide sequence: TGTGCCAGCAGCCCCGATTGGGCCATGACAGGAACCCTCTCCTACGAGCAGTACTTC. Its translation is CASSPDWAMTGTLSYEQYF.

J is TRBJ2-3 and V is TRBV19; a weak D match, TRBD2 (6 bases). The CDR3 length is 15 residues. In germline, CDR1 is LNHDA, CDR2 SQIVND (reference sequence). The germline V and J ends were trimmed by 6 bases and 5 bases, with 18 bases remaining between them. CDR3 sequence reads: CASSHSWRGVDTQYF. CDR3 sequence (DNA): TGTGCCAGTAGCCACTCGTGGAGGGGAGTAGATACGCAGTATTTT.

The chain recombines TRBV7-6 with TRBJ2-1, with D possibly being TRBD1 (6 bases). Germline V CDR1 and CDR2: SGHVS, FNYEAQ. V lost 1 base and J lost 1, with 11 bases in between. This CDR3 contains 16 residues. CDR3 residues: CASSLGAGESYNEQFF. The CDR3 DNA follows: TGTGCCAGCAGCTTAGGGGCAGGGGAGTCCTACAATGAGCAGTTCTTC.

The table lists this clonotype with many counts. The rearrangement links TRBV29-1 to TRBJ2-7; D tentatively reads TRBD1 or TRBD2 (5 bases each). The CDR3 extends over 14 amino acids. V was pared by 0 bases and J by 2 bases, with 11 bases between. Germline V gene lookup returns CDR1 SQVTM and CDR2 ANQGSEA. The CDR3 coding sequence is TGCAGCGTTGAAGATGAGGGGTCCCCCTACGAGCAGTACTTC. Protein: CSVEDEGSPYEQYF.

The V call is TRBV5-5, the J call TRBJ2-3; D remains ambiguous. Deletions cut 4 bases from V and 0 bases from J, with 9 bases between. Germline values: CDR1 SGHKS, CDR2 YYEKEE (reference sequence). CDR3 size: 14 residues. The CDR3 reads CASSERASTDTQYF. For the CDR3, the DNA is TGTGCCAGCAGCGAGCGTGCTAGCACAGATACGCAGTATTTT.

The rearrangement joins TRBV12-3 or TRBV12-4 to TRBJ1-1; D is ambiguous. CDR3 length equals 14 residues. V was cut by 7 bases and J by 11 bases, with 23 bases left in between. The CDR3 DNA reads TGTGCCAGCAATCCCTCGGTCCACAGCAGTAGGGCTTTCTTT. Its protein product is CASNPSVHSSRAFF.

This sequence joins TRBV2 and TRBJ1-5, with a tentative D call TRBD1 (5 bases). This CDR3 spans 14 amino acids. V was cut by 6 bases and J by 4 bases, with 13 bases left in between. CDR1 SNHLY and CDR2 FYNNEI come from the germline V gene. CDR3 sequence: CASREDTRNQPQHF. Written as DNA, the CDR3 is TGTGCCAGCAGGGAGGACACTCGAAATCAGCCCCAGCATTTT.

J is TRBJ1-1 and V is TRBV5-1; possible D gene TRBD1, 6 bases. Germline loops: CDR1 SGHRS, CDR2 YFSETQ. The CDR3 extends over 15 amino acids. Trimming took off 2 bases at V and 6 bases at J, with 17 bases between the two ends. The CDR3 is CASSLTSTGLAEAFF. CDR3 sequence (DNA): TGCGCCAGCAGCTTAACCTCAACAGGGTTGGCTGAAGCTTTCTTT.

This clonotype has a handful of counts. This rearrangement joins TRBV2 to TRBJ2-3, with unresolved D. CDR3 length: 10 residues. Trimming shortened V by 8 bases and J by 5 bases, and 5 bases separated the two germline ends. CDR1 and CDR2 from the germline V gene are SNHLY and FYNNEI. The CDR3 nucleotides read TGTGCCAGCGGTCTAGATACGCAGTATTTT. Translating it yields CASGLDTQYF.

The V gene is TRBV12-3 or TRBV12-4, the J gene TRBJ1-5; D might be TRBD1 (5 bases). Trimming shortened V by 7 bases and J by 2 bases, and 15 bases separated the two germline ends. The CDR3 extends over 15 amino acids. For the CDR3, the DNA is TGTGCCAGCACCACCGTCAGGGTGCGCAATCAGCCCCAGCATTTT. Protein sequence: CASTTVRVRNQPQHF.

This chain links TRBV20-1 with TRBJ2-3, with D uncertain. Between the trimmed V and J ends, which lost 4 bases and 6 bases, there was a span of 17 bases. Germline V gives CDR1 DFQATT, CDR2 SNEGSKA (reference sequence). The CDR3 sequence is 14 residues long. The CDR3 DNA sequence: TGCAGTGCTACCGAAACCCCCGGACGGGATACGCAGTATTTT. Translated, it gives CSATETPGRDTQYF.

The table lists this clonotype with a few counts. The chain combines TRBV2 with TRBJ2-2, with 12 bases lining up with TRBD2. The CDR3 spans 15 residues. After removal of 6 bases from V and 8 bases from J, the junction contained 7 bases not matched to a gene. Germline V lookup: CDR1 SNHLY, CDR2 FYNNEI. The CDR3 sequence: CASSGLAGTAGELFF. In DNA, the CDR3 is TGTGCCAGCAGCGGACTAGCGGGGACCGCTGGGGAGCTGTTTTTT. The full variable domain, with the rest looked up from reference TRBV2 and TRBJ2-2, is EPEVTQTPSHQVTQMGQEVILRCVPISNHLYFYWYRQILGQKVEFLVSFYNNEISEKSEIFDDQFSVERPDGSNFTLKIRSTKLEDSAMYFCASSGLAGTAGELFFGEGSRLTVL.

This clonotype has a count of ten or more. The chain carries TRBV12-3 or TRBV12-4 and TRBJ2-3; D unclear. This CDR3 is built from 13 residues. Trimming shortened V by 9 bases and J by 0 bases, and 10 bases separated the two germline ends. CDR3 coding DNA: TGTGCCAGTGAGGCCCCTAGCACAGATACGCAGTATTTT. This codes for CASEAPSTDTQYF.

There are a few counts of this clonotype. The rearrangement uses TRBV29-1 and TRBJ2-1; 7 bases fit TRBD1. The CDR3 contains 15 residues. Looked up from germline, CDR1 is SQVTM and CDR2 is ANQGSEA. Trimming removed 4 bases from V and 5 bases from J; junction bases left unmatched: 11. The DNA of the CDR3 is TGCAGCGTTGCGCCGGGACAGCGAACTAACAATGAGCAGTTCTTC. This encodes CSVAPGQRTNNEQFF.

V gene TRBV4-1 combines with J gene TRBJ2-1; 10 nucleotides agree with TRBD2. Trimming took 6 bases from V and 6 from J; bases not matched to a gene: 11. CDR3 length: 16 amino acids. The V gene's germline CDR1 is MGHRA and CDR2 YSYEKL. The CDR3 DNA sequence: TGCGCCAGCAGACCACTAGCGGGGCCTGCGGGCAATGAGCAGTTCTTC. This encodes CASRPLAGPAGNEQFF.

The rearrangement links TRBV13 to TRBJ1-2; TRBD1 might be the D (5 bases). Germline values: CDR1 PRHDT, CDR2 FYEKMQ (reference sequence). V was pared by 0 bases and J by 2 bases, with 7 bases between. The CDR3 length is 14 residues. The CDR3 sequence is CASSLGGDNYGYTF. DNA of the CDR3: TGTGCCAGCAGCTTAGGCGGGGACAACTATGGCTACACCTTC.

The CDR3 sequence: CASSFVSLGEQYF. In nucleotides, the CDR3 is TGTGCCAGCAGCTTCGTCTCATTAGGCGAGCAGTACTTC. This rearrangement joins TRBV7-9 to TRBJ2-7; D is ambiguous. With 3 bases removed from V and 6 bases from J, the gap between germline ends came to 12 bases. The CDR3 length is 13 residues. Germline assignment: CDR1 SEHNR and CDR2 FQNEAQ (reference sequence).

The rearrangement uses TRBV20-1 and TRBJ2-6; possible D gene TRBD2, 5 bases. Looked up from germline, CDR1 is DFQATT and CDR2 is SNEGSKA (reference sequence). Trimming removed 4 bases at V and 4 bases at J, with 11 bases between. CDR3 length: 14 amino acids. The CDR3 loop reads CSATGLAGANVLTF. CDR3 nucleotide sequence: TGCAGTGCTACCGGACTTGCCGGGGCCAACGTCCTGACTTTC.

The chain recombines TRBV4-3 with TRBJ2-7; maybe TRBD1 (6 bases). Deletions cut 2 bases from V and 4 bases from J, with 15 bases between. CDR1 and CDR2 from the germline V gene are LGHNA and YSLEER. The CDR3 is 15 residues long. CDR3 sequence: CASSQRIDRTYEQYF. As DNA, the CDR3 is TGCGCCAGCAGCCAAAGGATTGACAGGACTTACGAGCAGTACTTC.

The chain couples TRBV20-1 to TRBJ2-7; 9 bases line up with TRBD2. This CDR3 contains 16 residues. J gave up 3 bases and V 0 bases, and 9 bases lay outside the gene matches. Germline CDR1 reads DFQATT; CDR2 reads SNEGSKA (reference sequence). CDR3 nucleotide sequence: TGCAGTGCTAGAGATAGGAGCGGGGGGCCGAACTACGAGCAGTACTTC. Its translation: CSARDRSGGPNYEQYF.

This clonotype appeared a few times. This chain links TRBV6-2 or TRBV6-3 with TRBJ1-1; no definite D call. The germline V gene has CDR1 MNHEY and CDR2 SVGEGT. The CDR3 has 18 amino acids. V gave up 0 bases and J gave up 5 bases, with 22 bases separating them. This chain's CDR3 is CASSYSHYYRQGITEAFF. For the CDR3, the DNA is TGTGCCAGCAGTTACTCCCATTATTATCGGCAAGGGATAACTGAAGCTTTCTTT.